This T cell receptor (beta chain) was identified during a study of read filtering for tumor transcriptome and immune sequencing. The study, taken as a whole, reports: Single-read clonotypes: about 82% of IR-seq clonotypes (around 3.4% of reads), 60% to 75% of RNA-seq clonotypes (roughly 49% of reads).

The library was built from about 400 ng RNA with molecular barcoded adaptors for alpha/delta and beta/gamma chains. TCRdb itself ran the reads through MiXCR, one entry per CDR3 protein. The profile covers 130,000 or so distinct CDR3 sequences, with over 10% appearing a single time and more than 6.5% taken by the ten largest. This clonotype was seen at least ten times. Its antigen is currently unknown. The sequenced sample was a population of CD138-negative cells sorted from bone marrow. The clonotype was recovered from a donor older than 35 with multiple myeloma.

As DNA, the CDR3 is TGCGCCAGCAGCCTACCCGACTACCTCAAAGAGACCCAGTACTTC. As protein: CASSLPDYLKETQYF. The chain is built from TRBV5-1 and TRBJ2-5; a possible D gene is TRBD2 (5 bases). Trimming left V 4 bases short and J 3 bases short, with 16 bases between. The V gene's germline CDR1 is SGHRS and CDR2 YFSETQ. The CDR3 runs 15 residues.